This T cell receptor beta chain was recorded in a study of spatial heterogeneity in lung cancer. Time point denoted: sample taken at primary tumor resection. The germline CDR1 and CDR2 sequences are MRHNA and SNTAGT. With 0 bases clipped from V and 7 bases from J, the junction kept 8 bases outside the gene matches. The CDR3 totals 16 residues. On each TCR cDNA molecule, a unique molecular identifier was present. Each CDR3 protein is one row after TCRdb ran MiXCR on the 5' RACE reads. The sample lists 15,000 to 20,000 distinct CDR3 sequences; about 7.5% were seen once. In this sample, this clonotype is medium-sized. What it binds is not known. Overall study findings and caveats: Within tumors, counts of expanded alpha and beta TCRs tracked tumor mutation counts.

Material: lung tumor tissue, obtained at surgery. The sequence came from a male donor with early-stage non-small cell lung cancer. V usage is TRBV6-4 and J usage is TRBJ1-5, with TRBD1 identical over 8 bases. Here the CDR3 reads CASSDSIRGRLQPQHF. In DNA, the CDR3 is TGTGCCAGCAGTGACTCGATCAGGGGGCGTTTGCAGCCCCAGCATTTT.